The source of this T cell receptor beta chain is a study of blood T cell repertoires in COVID-19. Data came from immunoSEQ multiplex PCR; TCRdb stores just in-frame clones and leaves some out. The table lists about 400,000 clones, roughly 90% of them singletons, with about 1.2% in the top ten. This CDR3 has 15 residues. From germline, CDR1 is KGHSH and CDR2 LQKENI. V dropped 2 bases and J dropped 2; count of bases not matched to a gene: 0. V gene TRBV18 combines with J gene TRBJ2-6; 7 bases agree with TRBD1. Sequenced input: peripheral blood. The clonotype was recovered from a man aged 40-50 years with acute or convalescent COVID-19. The CDR3 bases are TGTGCCAGCTCACCAGACAGGGCTGGGGCCAACGTCCTGACTTTC. As protein: CASSPDRAGANVLTF.